These 14 T cell receptor beta chains share one sample of origin, sequenced in a study of vaccination effects on CD4 cells after COVID-19. Profiling relied on immunoSEQ multiplex PCR, and the TCRdb table lists in-frame clones only, not all of them. Among 25,000 to 35,000 clones listed, 74% were seen once. Sequencing in the ViraFEST assay came after antigen-specific CD4+ T cells had been expanded with viral peptide pools, which were used to stimulate PBMC. The culture ran for 10 days before CD4+ T cells were isolated. Subjects were given two BNT162b2 or mRNA-1273 vaccine doses. For these TCRs, the target antigens are not known. Source: CD4+ T cells from PBMCs cultured with HCoV-OC43 spike peptides, taken after COVID-19 vaccination. The subset is: HCoV-OC43 spike overlapping peptide pool stimulation. Every receptor here comes from a human donor who received a COVID-19 vaccine.

This chain joins TRBV29-1 and TRBJ2-3, with TRBD2 matching over 12 bases. Germline V gene lookup returns CDR1 SQVTM and CDR2 ANQGSEA. Trimming cost V 4 bases and J 5 bases; bases outside gene matches: 7. There are 15 residues in the CDR3. The CDR3 region has the DNA TGCAGCGTTGGCCGGACTAGCGGGGAGGGAGATACGCAGTATTTT. Translated, it gives CSVGRTSGEGDTQYF.

The rearrangement joins TRBV3-1 (or the pseudogene TRBV3-2) to TRBJ2-1; 12 nucleotides match TRBD2. The germline V gene has CDR1 LGHDT and CDR2 YNNKEL (reference sequence). The CDR3 loop spans 15 amino acids. The trim removed 2 bases at V and 12 bases at J, leaving 8 bases unmatched. This CDR3 is CASSQSSGRAIRQFF. The CDR3 DNA sequence: TGTGCCAGCAGCCAATCTAGCGGGAGGGCCATAAGGCAGTTCTTC.

J is TRBJ2-1 and V is TRBV5-1, with 10 bases aligning to TRBD2. The CDR3 runs 15 residues. Trimming cost V 5 bases and J 6 bases; bases outside gene matches: 8. Germline V gene data show CDR1 as SGHRS and CDR2 as YFSETQ. The CDR3 nucleotides are TGCGCCAGCAGATCACTAGCGGGGTTTGGCAATGAGCAGTTCTTC. This sequence encodes CASRSLAGFGNEQFF.

This clone was seen a handful of times. This chain joins TRBV3-1 (or the pseudogene TRBV3-2) and TRBJ1-1, with D tentatively TRBD1 (5 bases). Germline V lookup: CDR1 LGHDT, CDR2 YNNKEL (reference sequence). This CDR3 has 15 residues. Trimming took 4 bases from V and 5 from J, leaving 17 bases between them. The CDR3 loop is CASSPNGAVYTEAFF. Here the CDR3 DNA reads TGTGCCAGCAGCCCCAATGGGGCCGTTTATACTGAAGCTTTCTTT.

The chain links TRBV24-1 to TRBJ2-5, with D perhaps matching TRBD1 or TRBD2 (5 bases each). The CDR3 sequence is 13 residues long. V lost 5 bases and J lost 6, with 12 bases in between. Germline V gives CDR1 KGHDR, CDR2 SFDVKD. CDR3 DNA sequence: TGTGCCACCAGTGGAAGGGACGTACAGACCCAGTACTTC. Amino acid sequence: CATSGRDVQTQYF.

This clone was recorded only once. This rearrangement joins TRBV27 to TRBJ2-5; 9 nucleotides match TRBD1. CDR1 is MNHEY and CDR2 is SMNVEV in the germline V gene (reference sequence). The CDR3 consists of 15 residues. V trimming: 3 bases; J trimming: 5 bases; junction bases outside the gene matches: 7. This CDR3 is CASSFGQGMGETQYF. DNA of the CDR3: TGTGCCAGCAGTTTCGGACAGGGGATGGGGGAGACCCAGTACTTC.

CDR3 sequence: CASSLHSTSYQETQYF. CDR3 DNA: TGTGCCAGCAGCTTACATAGCACCTCGTACCAAGAGACCCAGTACTTC. This chain links TRBV4-2 with TRBJ2-5; D is unresolved. The CDR3 covers 16 residues. V was cut by 5 bases and J by 0 bases, with 16 bases left in between. CDR1 and CDR2 (germline): LGHNA, YNFKEQ.

The chain employs TRBV5-1 and TRBJ2-5; D is uncertain. Trimming took 5 bases from V and 2 from J, leaving 16 bases between them. Germline-derived CDR1 and CDR2 are SGHRS and YFSETQ. This CDR3 comprises 15 residues. For the CDR3, the DNA is TGCGCCAGCAGGGGCTCCTCGACTTTGCAAGAGACCCAGTACTTC. It is translated as CASRGSSTLQETQYF.

The chain has TRBV4-1 and TRBJ2-5; 9 bases line up with TRBD1. This CDR3 has 14 residues. With V trimmed by 5 bases and J by 5 bases, 6 bases remained unmatched. Looked up from germline, CDR1 is MGHRA and CDR2 is YSYEKL. The DNA of the CDR3 is TGCGCCAGCAGCTTACAGGGGGCGGGGGAGACCCAGTACTTC. It codes for CASSLQGAGETQYF.

The gene calls are TRBV2 and TRBJ1-1; D gene ambiguous. V was shortened by 7 bases and J by 1 base, with 10 bases between the two germline ends. Germline V gives CDR1 SNHLY, CDR2 FYNNEI. The CDR3 consists of 13 residues. Here the CDR3 DNA reads TGTGCCAGCACTTTGACTGAGAACACTGAAGCTTTCTTT. This translates into CASTLTENTEAFF.

This chain connects TRBV4-1 to TRBJ1-1; 7 bases align to TRBD1. The CDR3 runs 14 residues. V shed 4 bases, J shed 5 bases, and the junction held 7 bases outside the gene matches. Germline CDR1 MGHRA, CDR2 YSYEKL. DNA of the CDR3: TGCGCCAGCAGCCTACCAGGGGGTCAGACTGAAGCTTTCTTT. Translating gives CASSLPGGQTEAFF.

The chain has TRBV9 and TRBJ1-6, with D tentatively TRBD1 (6 bases). The CDR3 has 15 residues. V lost 4 bases and J 1 base, leaving 9 bases between the germline ends. Germline values: CDR1 SGDLS, CDR2 YYNGEE. CDR3 in DNA: TGTGCCAGCAGCACACAGGGTTCCTATAATTCACCCCTCCACTTT. It specifies CASSTQGSYNSPLHF. The complete variable domain, with remaining parts taken from reference TRBV9 and TRBJ1-6, reads DSGVTQTPKHLITATGQRVTLRCSPRSGDLSVYWYQQSLDQGLQFLIQYYNGEERAKGNILERFSAQQFPDLHSELNLSSLELGDSALYFCASSTQGSYNSPLHFGNGTRLTVT.

The V call is TRBV3-1 (or the pseudogene TRBV3-2), the J call TRBJ2-5, with a weak D call TRBD2 (6 bases). The CDR3 is 14 amino acids. Germline values: CDR1 LGHDT, CDR2 YNNKEL (reference sequence). V lost 2 bases and J 2 bases, leaving 9 bases between the germline ends. As DNA, the CDR3 is TGTGCCAGCAGCCAATTTAGCGGTCAAGAGACCCAGTACTTC. Its translation is CASSQFSGQETQYF.

The DNA of the CDR3 is TGTGCCAGCAGCTTAGGTGGAGGGGCGCTGGTCGTGAACACTGAAGCTTTCTTT. Translating gives CASSLGGGALVVNTEAFF. This sequence joins TRBV7-8 and TRBJ1-1; a possible D gene is TRBD1 (5 bases). Trimming stripped 1 base from V and 0 bases from J, with 18 bases between. This CDR3 contains 18 residues. In germline, CDR1 is SGHVS, CDR2 FQNEAQ.